Sequencing of this TCR beta chain was carried out in a study of prognosis after radiotherapy for stage I lung cancer. None of the patients had undergone chemotherapy or radiotherapy beforehand or had any other malignancy, and each showed node-negative status on CT and PET/CT. J gave up 0 bases and V 8 bases, and 6 bases lay outside the gene matches. The CDR3 is made up of 15 amino acids. Germline CDR1 MDHEN, CDR2 SYDVKM. It was by two-round multiplex PCR that TCR beta CDR3 was amplified from genomic DNA. Round-one PCR had primers specific to each TRBV and TRBJ gene. TCRdb re-called the multiplex PCR reads through MiXCR, storing one row per CDR3 protein. This table has some 28,000 distinct CDR3 sequences, roughly 31% appearing once. This clonotype was observed many times.

This sequence was found in a donor at least 50 years old with non-small cell lung cancer. The genes are TRBV28 and TRBJ2-3; the match to TRBD2 covers 9 bases. Here the sequenced sample was PBMCs, taken before or after stereotactic body radiation therapy (not recorded which). CDR3 bases: TGTGCCAGCCAGGGACTAGCAGTTAGCACAGATACGCAGTATTTT. This encodes CASQGLAVSTDTQYF.